Listed below are T cell receptor beta chains from one sample, sequenced in a study of cytomegalovirus exposure and HLA in healthy donors. The table came from immunoSEQ multiplex PCR; TCRdb's copy has only in-frame clones and leaves some out. The sample has about 160,000 clones; 90% to 97% are singletons. Specimen: PBMCs. The receptor source for this set is a woman aged 18-29 years in good health and CMV-seronegative. Both conserved end residues are part of each CDR3. The D gene is left open where the match is weak.

cdr3_aa | cdr3_nt | v_call | cdr3_length | j_call | d_call
CASSLYQETQYF | TGTGCCAGCTCCCTGTACCAAGAGACCCAGTACTTC | TRBV18 | 12 | TRBJ2-5 | .
CASSSTVLGAFF | TGTGCCAGCAGCTCGACAGTGCTTGGGGCTTTCTTT | TRBV11-2 | 12 | TRBJ1-1 | .
CASSQPDRFNSPLHF | TGTGCCAGCAGTCAGCCCGACAGGTTCAATTCACCCCTCCACTTT | TRBV6-5 | 15 | TRBJ1-6 | .
CAWSERDEQFF | TGTGCCTGGAGTGAAAGAGATGAGCAGTTCTTC | TRBV30 | 11 | TRBJ2-1 | .
CASRQGLSYEQYF | TGTGCCAGCAGACAGGGGCTTTCCTACGAGCAGTACTTC | TRBV7-9 | 13 | TRBJ2-7 | TRBD1
CASSKGLAVETQYF | TGTGCCAGCAGCAAAGGACTAGCAGTAGAGACCCAGTACTTC | TRBV7-9 | 14 | TRBJ2-5 | TRBD2
CASSHDRDGEAFF | TGTGCCAGCAGCCATGACAGGGATGGTGAAGCTTTCTTT | TRBV4-2 | 13 | TRBJ1-1 | TRBD1
CSVEGRGQETQYF | TGCAGCGTTGAAGGGCGCGGCCAAGAGACCCAGTACTTC | TRBV29-1 | 13 | TRBJ2-5 | .
CASSLVWGGARETQYF | TGTGCCAGCAGCTTAGTTTGGGGGGGGGCCCGGGAGACCCAGTACTTC | TRBV7-2 | 16 | TRBJ2-5 | .
CATGVQNTEAFF | TGTGCCACCGGGGTCCAGAACACTGAAGCTTTCTTT | TRBV2 | 12 | TRBJ1-1 | .
CASSGTSRLTDTQYF | TGTGCCAGCAGCGGGACTAGCAGACTCACAGATACGCAGTATTTT | TRBV11-1 | 15 | TRBJ2-3 | TRBD2
CATSRDPGTGSPLHF | TGTGCCACCAGCAGAGATCCGGGGACAGGATCACCCCTCCACTTT | TRBV15 | 15 | TRBJ1-6 | TRBD1
CASTRDSGYTEAFF | TGTGCCAGCACCCGGGACAGTGGGTACACTGAAGCTTTCTTT | TRBV7-9 | 14 | TRBJ1-1 | TRBD1
CASSGSLGAYGYTF | TGTGCCAGCAGCGGTAGTCTTGGGGCCTATGGCTACACCTTC | TRBV7-8 | 14 | TRBJ1-2 | .
CASSEALGTSGGADTQYF | TGTGCCAGCAGTGAAGCGCTTGGGACTAGCGGGGGGGCAGATACGCAGTATTTT | TRBV6-1 | 18 | TRBJ2-3 | TRBD2
CASSATGPYEQYF | TGTGCCAGCAGCGCAACAGGGCCCTACGAGCAGTACTTC | TRBV14 | 13 | TRBJ2-7 | .
CSVVDQETQYF | TGCAGCGTTGTAGACCAAGAGACCCAGTACTTC | TRBV29-1 | 11 | TRBJ2-5 | .